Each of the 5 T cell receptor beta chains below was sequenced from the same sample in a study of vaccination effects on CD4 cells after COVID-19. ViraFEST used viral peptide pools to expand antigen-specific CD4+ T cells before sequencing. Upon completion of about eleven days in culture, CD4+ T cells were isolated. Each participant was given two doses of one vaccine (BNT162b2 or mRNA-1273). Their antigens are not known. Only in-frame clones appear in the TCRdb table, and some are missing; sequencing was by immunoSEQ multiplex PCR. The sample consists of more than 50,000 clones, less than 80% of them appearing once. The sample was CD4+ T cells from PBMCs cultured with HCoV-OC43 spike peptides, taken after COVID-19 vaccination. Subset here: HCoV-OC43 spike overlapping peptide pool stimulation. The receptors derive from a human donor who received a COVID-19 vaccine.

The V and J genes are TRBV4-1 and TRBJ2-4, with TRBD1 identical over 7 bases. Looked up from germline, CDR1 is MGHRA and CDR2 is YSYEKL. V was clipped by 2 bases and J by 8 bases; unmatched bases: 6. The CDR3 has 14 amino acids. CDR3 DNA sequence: TGCGCCAGCAGCCAACGACAGGGTGTGTACATTCAGTACTTC. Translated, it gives CASSQRQGVYIQYF.

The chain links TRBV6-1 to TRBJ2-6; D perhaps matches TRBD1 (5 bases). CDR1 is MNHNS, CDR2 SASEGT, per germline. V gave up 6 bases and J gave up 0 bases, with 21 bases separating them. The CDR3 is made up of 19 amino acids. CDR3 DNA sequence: TGTGCCAGCAGCGAATCCTCAGGGTCCTCGTTCTCTGGGGCCAACGTCCTGACTTTC. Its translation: CASSESSGSSFSGANVLTF.

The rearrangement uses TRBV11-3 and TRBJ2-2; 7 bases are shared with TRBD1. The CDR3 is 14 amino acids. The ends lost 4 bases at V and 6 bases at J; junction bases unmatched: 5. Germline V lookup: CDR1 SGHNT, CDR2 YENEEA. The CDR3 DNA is TGTGCCAGCAGCTCCATCACAGGGGCCGGGGAGCTGTTTTTT. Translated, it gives CASSSITGAGELFF.

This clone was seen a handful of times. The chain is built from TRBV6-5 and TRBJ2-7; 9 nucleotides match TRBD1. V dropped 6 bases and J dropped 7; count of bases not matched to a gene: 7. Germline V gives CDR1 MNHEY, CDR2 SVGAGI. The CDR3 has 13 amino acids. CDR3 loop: CASSTGGQSEQYV. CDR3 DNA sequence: TGTGCCAGCAGCACAGGGGGCCAGAGTGAGCAGTACGTC.

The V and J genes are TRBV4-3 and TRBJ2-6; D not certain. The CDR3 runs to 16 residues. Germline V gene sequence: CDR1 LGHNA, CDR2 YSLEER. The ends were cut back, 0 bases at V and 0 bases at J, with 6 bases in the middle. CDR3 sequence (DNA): TGCGCCAGCAGCCAAGATAGGAGCTCTGGGGCCAACGTCCTGACTTTC. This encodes CASSQDRSSGANVLTF.